This T cell receptor beta chain appears in the sequencing data of a study of cytomegalovirus exposure and HLA in healthy donors. Overall study findings and caveats: Later analysis reportedly placed an Asian-associated ancestry cluster below the approximately 730-donor mean in N-insertions.

With 60 Vbeta and 13 Jbeta primers, the PCR was carried out. The assay was immunoSEQ multiplex PCR, and TCRdb's table has in-frame clones only and misses some. The sample lists roughly 170,000 clones; about 80% were seen once. This clone turned up a few times. The antigen remains unidentified. J gave up 4 bases and V 0 bases, and 2 bases lay outside the gene matches. Per germline, CDR1 MGHDK and CDR2 SYGVNS. This CDR3 region has 14 residues. This chain joins TRBV25-1 and TRBJ1-2; TRBD1 aligns across 7 bases. Sequencing was performed on PBMCs. The clonotype comes from a man aged 30-40 years in good health and CMV-seropositive. This CDR3 reads CASSEYGTVYGYTF. The DNA of the CDR3 is TGTGCCAGCAGTGAATACGGGACAGTCTATGGCTACACCTTC.